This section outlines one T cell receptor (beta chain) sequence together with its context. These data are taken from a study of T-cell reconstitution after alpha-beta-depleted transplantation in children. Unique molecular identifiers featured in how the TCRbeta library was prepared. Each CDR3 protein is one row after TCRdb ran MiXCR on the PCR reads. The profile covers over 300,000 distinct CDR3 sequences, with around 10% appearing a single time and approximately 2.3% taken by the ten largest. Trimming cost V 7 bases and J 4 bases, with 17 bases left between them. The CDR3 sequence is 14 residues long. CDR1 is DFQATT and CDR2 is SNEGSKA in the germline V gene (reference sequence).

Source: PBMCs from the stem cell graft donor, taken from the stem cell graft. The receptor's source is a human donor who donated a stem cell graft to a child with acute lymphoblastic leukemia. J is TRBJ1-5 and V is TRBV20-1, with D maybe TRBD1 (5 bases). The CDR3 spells CSVSLRGGNQPQHF. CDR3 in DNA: TGCAGTGTTTCCCTAAGGGGCGGTAATCAGCCCCAGCATTTT.